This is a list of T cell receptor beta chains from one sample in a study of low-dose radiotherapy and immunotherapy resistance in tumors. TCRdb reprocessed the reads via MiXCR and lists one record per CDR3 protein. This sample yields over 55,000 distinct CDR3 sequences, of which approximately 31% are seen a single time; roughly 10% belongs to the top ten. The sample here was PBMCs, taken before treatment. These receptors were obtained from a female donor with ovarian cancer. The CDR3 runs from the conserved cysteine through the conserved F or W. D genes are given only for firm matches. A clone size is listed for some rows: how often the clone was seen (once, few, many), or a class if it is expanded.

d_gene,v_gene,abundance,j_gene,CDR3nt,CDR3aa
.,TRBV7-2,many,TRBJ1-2,TGTGCCAGCAGACCACAAGAGGGTAACTATGGCTACACCTTC,CASRPQEGNYGYTF
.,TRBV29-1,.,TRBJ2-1,TGCAGCGCCACCGGGAGAGGTTCAGTCTCCTACAATGAGCAGTTCTTC,CSATGRGSVSYNEQFF
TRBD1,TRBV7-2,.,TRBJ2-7,TGTGCCAGCAGCTTAATTAGGGGACAGGGGCAGCAGTACTTC,CASSLIRGQGQQYF
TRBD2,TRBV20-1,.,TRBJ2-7,TGCAGTGCTGACGAACTAGCGGGAGATGGTGAGCAGTACTTC,CSADELAGDGEQYF
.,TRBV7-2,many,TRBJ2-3,TGTGCCAGCAGCTTAGCACTAGTAGATACGCAGTATTTT,CASSLALVDTQYF
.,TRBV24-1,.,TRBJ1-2,TGTGCCACCATGGACCATAACTATGGCTACACCTTC,CATMDHNYGYTF
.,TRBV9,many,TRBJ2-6,TGTGCCAGCAGTGCAGGGCAGAGGAGCTCTGGGGCCAACGTCCTGACTTTC,CASSAGQRSSGANVLTF
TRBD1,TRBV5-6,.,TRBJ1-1,TGTGCCAGCAGCCAGGACAGGGGGCAAAATCAAGCTTTCTTT,CASSQDRGQNQAFF
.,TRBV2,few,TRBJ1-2,TGTGCCAGCAGTGCGGGGCGGACCTATGGCTACACCTTC,CASSAGRTYGYTF
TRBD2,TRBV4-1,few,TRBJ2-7,TGCGCCAGCAGCCAAGAACTTCCGACTAGCGGGAGGGCCATTTTATCCTACGAGCAGTACTTC,CASSQELPTSGRAILSYEQYF